A selection of T cell receptor beta chains follows, all from one sample in a study of blood T cell repertoires in COVID-19. The method was immunoSEQ multiplex PCR; TCRdb's version includes in-frame clones alone and lacks a portion of them. This table holds 77,000 or so clones, approximately 83% found once. The sample was peripheral blood. These receptor sequences come from a young man with COVID-19, enrolled during active disease. The CDR3 runs from the conserved cysteine through the conserved F or W. The D gene is left open where the match is weak. Clone size appears in some rows only: once, few, many, or a class for an expanded clone.

abundance: .
j_gene: TRBJ1-2
d_gene: .
v_gene: TRBV5-4
CDR3nt: TGTGCCAGCAGCTTGGGCATACGAGTCTATGGCTACACCTTC
CDR3aa: CASSLGIRVYGYTF

abundance: .
j_gene: TRBJ2-6
d_gene: .
v_gene: TRBV6-2/TRBV6-3
CDR3nt: TGTGCCAGCAGTTACTCAGGGGCCAGCTCTGGGGCCAACGTCCTGACTTTC
CDR3aa: CASSYSGASSGANVLTF

abundance: .
j_gene: TRBJ2-7
d_gene: TRBD1
v_gene: TRBV4-1
CDR3nt: TGCGCCAGCAGCCAATCGTCAGGGGGCTCCTACGAGCAGTACTTC
CDR3aa: CASSQSSGGSYEQYF

abundance: .
j_gene: TRBJ2-7
d_gene: TRBD2
v_gene: TRBV10-3
CDR3nt: TGTGCCATCAGTGAGTCGGACGGGAGGGTAGGGAACGAGCAGTACTTC
CDR3aa: CAISESDGRVGNEQYF

abundance: .
j_gene: TRBJ2-7
d_gene: TRBD2
v_gene: TRBV9
CDR3nt: TGTGCCAGCAGCGCTGATAGCGGGAGGCCCCTCTACGAGCAGTACTTC
CDR3aa: CASSADSGRPLYEQYF

abundance: .
j_gene: TRBJ1-2
d_gene: .
v_gene: TRBV28
CDR3nt: TGTGCCAGCAGGGGAGGGAGGGGAGGCTATGGCTACACCTTC
CDR3aa: CASRGGRGGYGYTF

abundance: .
j_gene: TRBJ2-7
d_gene: .
v_gene: TRBV28
CDR3nt: TGTGCCAGCAGTCCCAGACAGGAGCCCTACGAGCAGTACTTC
CDR3aa: CASSPRQEPYEQYF

abundance: .
j_gene: TRBJ2-2
d_gene: TRBD1
v_gene: TRBV10-3
CDR3nt: TGTGCCATCAGTCCAAGACAGGGGGCCACCGGGGAGCTGTTTTTT
CDR3aa: CAISPRQGATGELFF

abundance: .
j_gene: TRBJ2-7
d_gene: .
v_gene: TRBV3-1/TRBV3-2
CDR3nt: TGTGCCAGCAGCCAGGTGTCAGCGGGTAAGTCCTACGAGCAGTACTTC
CDR3aa: CASSQVSAGKSYEQYF

abundance: .
j_gene: TRBJ2-2
d_gene: .
v_gene: TRBV3-1/TRBV3-2
CDR3nt: TGTGCCAGCAGCCTTAGAAGTTGGAACACCGGGGAGCTGTTTTTT
CDR3aa: CASSLRSWNTGELFF

abundance: .
j_gene: TRBJ1-2
d_gene: .
v_gene: TRBV7-2
CDR3nt: TGTGCCAGCTGCTTGGGGACTGGAGACTATGGCTACACCTTC
CDR3aa: CASCLGTGDYGYTF

abundance: .
j_gene: TRBJ1-1
d_gene: .
v_gene: TRBV6-5
CDR3nt: TGTGCCAGCAGGCAGACAGTTGACACTGAAGCTTTCTTT
CDR3aa: CASRQTVDTEAFF

abundance: once
j_gene: TRBJ2-2
d_gene: .
v_gene: TRBV10-3
CDR3nt: TGTGCCATCAAGGGGAACTCGAACACCGGGGAGCTGTTTTTT
CDR3aa: CAIKGNSNTGELFF

abundance: once
j_gene: TRBJ1-2
d_gene: .
v_gene: TRBV6-5
CDR3nt: TGTGCCAGCAGGGAGAATGTGAGGCTCGGTGGCTACACCTTC
CDR3aa: CASRENVRLGGYTF

abundance: .
j_gene: TRBJ1-2
d_gene: .
v_gene: TRBV25-1
CDR3nt: TGTGCCAGCAGTGATCCCTCCGCAGGGGAGAGTGGCTACACCTTC
CDR3aa: CASSDPSAGESGYTF

abundance: .
j_gene: TRBJ1-6
d_gene: .
v_gene: TRBV9
CDR3nt: TGTGCCAGCAGCCCGACAGCGTCTAATTCACCCCTCCACTTT
CDR3aa: CASSPTASNSPLHF